This T cell receptor beta chain was observed in a study of T cells in Graves' hyperthyroidism and ophthalmopathy. Many counts were recorded for this clonotype. Graves' hyperthyroidism is called stable when ophthalmopathy does not progress within 18 months. It was uncontrolled infection, other autoimmune disease, pregnancy or lactation that excluded patients. This CDR3 contains 12 residues. V shed 4 bases and J shed 7 bases, with 7 bases lying between them. In germline, CDR1 is SGHVS, CDR2 FNYEAQ. There were TCR beta CDR3 regions amplified from RNA transcripts. HTBI primers were used for first-round RT-PCR of the TCR CDR3. MiXCR, applied by TCRdb to the multiplex PCR reads, yields one record per CDR3 protein. Among 90,000 to 120,000 distinct CDR3 sequences listed, approximately 15% were seen once.

The receptor was derived from a woman aged 45-65 years with Graves' hyperthyroidism. The sequencing sample was made of blood. J is TRBJ2-2 and V is TRBV7-6; no definite D call. DNA for the CDR3: TGTGCCAGCAGCTCTCTAGACGGGGAGCTGTTTTTT. Translation: CASSSLDGELFF.